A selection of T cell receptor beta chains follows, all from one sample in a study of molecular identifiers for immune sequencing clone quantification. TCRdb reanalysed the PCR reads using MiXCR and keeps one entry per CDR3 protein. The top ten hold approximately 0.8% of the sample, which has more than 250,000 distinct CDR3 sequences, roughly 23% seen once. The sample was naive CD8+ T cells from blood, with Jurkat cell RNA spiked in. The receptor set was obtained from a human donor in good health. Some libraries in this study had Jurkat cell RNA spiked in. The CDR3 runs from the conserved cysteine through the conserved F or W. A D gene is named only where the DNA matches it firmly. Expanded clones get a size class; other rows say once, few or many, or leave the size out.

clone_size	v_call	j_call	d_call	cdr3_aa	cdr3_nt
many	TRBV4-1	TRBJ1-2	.	CASSQDSVYSNYGYTF	TGCGCCAGCAGCCAAGATTCAGTTTACTCTAACTATGGCTACACCTTC
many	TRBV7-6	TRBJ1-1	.	CASSYRVATEAFF	TGTGCCAGCAGCTACAGGGTGGCCACTGAAGCTTTCTTT
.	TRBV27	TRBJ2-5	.	CASSYMSAEVTQYF	TGTGCCAGCAGTTATATGAGCGCCGAAGTGACCCAGTACTTC
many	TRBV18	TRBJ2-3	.	CASSPVGQLSDTQYF	TGTGCCAGCTCACCAGTGGGACAACTCTCGGATACGCAGTATTTT
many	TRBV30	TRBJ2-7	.	CAWSVSGYEQYF	TGTGCCTGGAGTGTATCTGGCTACGAGCAGTACTTC
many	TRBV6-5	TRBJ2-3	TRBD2	CASSQGLAGGIDTQYF	TGTGCCAGCAGTCAGGGACTAGCGGGGGGGATAGATACGCAGTATTTT
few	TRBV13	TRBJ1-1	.	CASSHPGRSFMNTEAFF	TGTGCCAGCAGCCACCCGGGACGGAGCTTCATGAACACTGAAGCTTTCTTT
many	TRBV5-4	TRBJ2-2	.	CASSFGSGELFF	TGTGCCAGCAGCTTTGGTAGCGGGGAGCTGTTTTTT
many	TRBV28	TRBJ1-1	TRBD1	CASSRQGLSIMNTEAFF	TGTGCCAGCAGCCGACAGGGCCTTTCCATCATGAACACTGAAGCTTTCTTT
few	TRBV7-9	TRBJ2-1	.	CASSLGGSEQFF	TGTGCCAGCAGCTTAGGGGGAAGTGAGCAGTTCTTC
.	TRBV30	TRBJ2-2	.	CAWSGGNTGELFF	TGTGCCTGGAGTGGGGGGAACACCGGGGAGCTGTTTTTT
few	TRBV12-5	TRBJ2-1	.	CASGLSPNEQFF	TGTGCTAGTGGTTTGAGTCCTAATGAGCAGTTCTTC
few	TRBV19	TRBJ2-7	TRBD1	CASSMGTGGPYEQYF	TGTGCCAGTAGTATGGGGACAGGGGGACCCTACGAGCAGTACTTC
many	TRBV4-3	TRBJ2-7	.	CASSQTSSDFKYF	TGCGCCAGCAGCCAGACAAGCTCGGACTTTAAGTACTTC
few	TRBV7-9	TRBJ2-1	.	CASSLEGGLAIGLNEQFF	TGTGCCAGCAGCTTAGAGGGTGGTCTAGCGATCGGTCTCAATGAGCAGTTCTTC
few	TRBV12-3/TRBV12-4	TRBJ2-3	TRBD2	CASSPGLAGGVRGTDTQYF	TGTGCCAGCAGTCCGGGACTAGCGGGAGGAGTGAGGGGCACAGATACGCAGTATTTT
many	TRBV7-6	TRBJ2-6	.	CASSLAESSLSGANVLTF	TGTGCCAGCAGCTTAGCGGAGTCAAGCCTATCTGGGGCCAACGTCCTGACTTTC
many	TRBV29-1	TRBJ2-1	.	CSVEVDEQFF	TGCAGCGTTGAGGTAGATGAGCAGTTCTTC
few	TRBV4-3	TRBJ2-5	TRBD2	CASSHGTSGQETQYF	TGCGCCAGCAGCCACGGGACTAGCGGACAAGAGACCCAGTACTTC
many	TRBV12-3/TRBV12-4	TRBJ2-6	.	CASRGVANVLTF	TGTGCCAGCAGAGGGGTGGCCAACGTCCTGACTTTC
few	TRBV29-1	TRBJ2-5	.	CTFISAAGVSGRKQETQYF	.
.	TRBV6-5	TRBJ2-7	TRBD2	CASSTRTSVYGQYF	TGTGCCAGCAGTACTAGGACTAGTGTCTACGGGCAGTACTTC
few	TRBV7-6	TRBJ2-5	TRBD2	CASSSLSGRKETQYF	TGTGCCAGCAGCTCTCTTAGCGGGCGTAAAGAGACCCAGTACTTC
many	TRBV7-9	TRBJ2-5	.	CASSFQNQETQYF	TGTGCCAGCAGCTTCCAGAACCAAGAGACCCAGTACTTC
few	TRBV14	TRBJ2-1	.	CASSVRSSYNEQFF	TGTGCCAGCAGTGTTAGGAGCTCCTACAATGAGCAGTTCTTC
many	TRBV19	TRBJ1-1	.	CASIDRRNTEAFF	TGTGCCAGTATCGACAGGAGGAACACTGAAGCTTTCTTT
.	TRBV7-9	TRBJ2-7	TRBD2	CANSLGGSEQYF	TGTGCCAACAGCCTGGGGGGGTCCGAGCAGTACTTC
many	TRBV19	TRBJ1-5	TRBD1	CASSAGDRGYNQPQHF	TGTGCCAGTAGTGCTGGGGACAGGGGGTACAATCAGCCCCAGCATTTT
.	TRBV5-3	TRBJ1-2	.	CASRGQLNYGCTF	.
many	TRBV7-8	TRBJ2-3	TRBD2	CASSLRLAGGADTQYF	TGTGCCAGCAGCCTCAGACTAGCGGGGGGGGCAGATACGCAGTATTTT
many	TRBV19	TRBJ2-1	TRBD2	CASSISGGSSYNEQFF	TGTGCCAGTAGTATCAGCGGGGGGAGCTCCTACAATGAGCAGTTCTTC